These T cell receptor beta chains were read from a single sample in a study of blood T cell repertoires in COVID-19. Profiling relied on immunoSEQ multiplex PCR, and the TCRdb table lists in-frame clones only, not all of them. This repertoire shows some 180,000 clones, 70% to 85% found once; its top ten account for approximately 7.1%. Sequencing input: peripheral blood. The receptors derive from a human donor in a cohort sampled during active COVID-19. The CDR3 runs from the conserved cysteine through the conserved F or W. Each record gives: V gene, J gene, D gene, clone size, CDR3 protein, CDR3 DNA. The D gene is left open where the match is weak. Size tells how often a clone was seen (once, few, many) or the class of an expanded clone, and some rows leave it out.

TRBV3-1/TRBV3-2	TRBJ2-7	-	-	CASSLPGEAEQYF	TGTGCCAGCAGCCTCCCGGGAGAGGCTGAGCAGTACTTC
TRBV5-1	TRBJ1-1	-	-	CASRWAGLTEAFF	TGCGCCAGCAGGTGGGCAGGATTAACTGAAGCTTTCTTT
TRBV19	TRBJ1-5	-	-	CASSIDQGQPQHF	TGTGCCAGTAGTATAGATCAGGGTCAGCCCCAGCATTTT
TRBV4-1	TRBJ1-2	-	-	CASSQDEAYGYTF	TGCGCCAGCAGCCAAGATGAGGCCTATGGCTACACCTTC
TRBV5-1	TRBJ2-5	-	-	CASSLDQGLQTQYF	TGCGCCAGCAGCTTGGATCAGGGGCTACAGACCCAGTACTTC
TRBV2	TRBJ2-7	-	-	CASISDRDYEQYF	TGTGCCAGCATTTCGGACAGAGATTACGAGCAGTACTTC
TRBV27	TRBJ1-2	TRBD1	-	CASSAGTGVYNGYTF	TGTGCCAGCAGCGCCGGGACAGGGGTTTATAATGGCTACACCTTC
TRBV27	TRBJ1-2	-	once	CASSFKSRGAGGYTF	TGTGCCAGCAGTTTTAAATCTCGTGGGGCTGGTGGCTACACCTTC
TRBV7-6	TRBJ1-1	-	-	CASSLDWQNTEAFF	TGTGCCAGCAGCTTAGATTGGCAGAACACTGAAGCTTTCTTT
TRBV9	TRBJ1-4	TRBD1	-	CASSRGTGTNEKLFF	TGTGCCTCCTCCCGGGGGACAGGCACTAATGAAAAACTGTTTTTT
TRBV7-3	TRBJ2-3	-	-	CASSLRLDSSDTQYF	TGTGCCAGCAGCTTAAGACTAGATTCGTCAGATACGCAGTATTTT
TRBV13	TRBJ2-7	-	-	CASSSGTHIPYEQYF	TGTGCCAGCAGCTCGGGGACTCATATCCCCTACGAGCAGTACTTC
TRBV10-1	TRBJ2-7	-	-	CASSSGGPGDEQYF	TGCGCCAGCAGTTCAGGGGGTCCGGGGGACGAGCAGTACTTC
TRBV7-9	TRBJ2-4	TRBD2	few	CASSLGGSKNIQYF	TGTGCCAGCAGCTTGGGAGGGTCCAAAAACATTCAGTACTTC
TRBV5-1	TRBJ2-1	TRBD1	once	CASSLVGRDRGWDEQFF	TGCGCCAGCAGCTTGGTCGGTCGGGACAGGGGATGGGATGAGCAGTTCTTC
TRBV11-2	TRBJ2-7	-	once	CASSLDGQSSYEQYF	TGTGCCAGCAGCTTAGACGGACAAAGCTCCTACGAGCAGTACTTC
TRBV3-1/TRBV3-2	TRBJ2-7	-	-	CASTSSGQQYF	TGTGCCAGCACATCGTCAGGCCAGCAGTACTTC
TRBV5-1	TRBJ2-7	TRBD2	-	CASKLAASYEQYF	TGCGCCAGCAAACTAGCGGCCTCCTACGAGCAGTACTTC
TRBV9	TRBJ2-2	-	-	CASNVGDMNTGELFF	TGTGCCAGCAACGTTGGTGACATGAACACCGGGGAGCTGTTTTTT
TRBV4-1	TRBJ2-7	TRBD1	-	CASSHRETPPGQGSYEQYF	TGCGCCAGCAGCCACCGCGAGACGCCCCCGGGACAGGGGTCCTACGAGCAGTACTTC
TRBV12-3/TRBV12-4	TRBJ2-3	-	many	CASTLGSRGTQYF	TGTGCCAGCACCTTGGGGAGCCGCGGTACGCAGTATTTT
TRBV11-2	TRBJ2-7	-	-	CASRSAAVSRGSYEQYF	TGTGCCAGCAGGTCGGCCGCCGTCTCCAGGGGCTCCTACGAGCAGTACTTC
TRBV6-5	TRBJ2-2	TRBD1	once	CASSWTGGTGELFF	TGTGCCAGCAGCTGGACAGGGGGGACCGGGGAGCTGTTTTTT
TRBV5-5	TRBJ2-1	-	-	CASSPHGQGGQFF	TGTGCCAGCAGCCCCCACGGGCAGGGTGGGCAGTTCTTC
TRBV27	TRBJ2-7	TRBD1	-	CASSYLPGQGLYEQYF	TGTGCCAGCAGTTACCTTCCGGGACAGGGCCTCTACGAGCAGTACTTC
TRBV7-9	TRBJ1-1	-	-	CASSGREAGNTEAFF	TGTGCCAGCAGCGGCAGGGAGGCGGGGAACACTGAAGCTTTCTTT
TRBV30	TRBJ2-7	-	once	CAWSRDSHIYEQYF	TGTGCCTGGAGTCGAGACAGCCACATCTACGAGCAGTACTTC
TRBV9	TRBJ1-6	TRBD1	once	CASSSGQGANSPLHF	TGTGCCAGCAGCTCAGGACAGGGGGCCAATTCACCCCTCCACTTT
TRBV30	TRBJ2-7	TRBD1	few	CAWQGDRGSYEQYF	TGTGCCTGGCAGGGGGACAGGGGCTCCTACGAGCAGTACTTC